Following are 31 T cell receptor beta chains from one sample sequenced in a study of graft-versus-host responses after intestinal transplantation. Only in-frame clones appear in the TCRdb table, and some are missing; sequencing was by immunoSEQ multiplex PCR. The sample consists of around 100,000 clones, roughly 87% of them appearing once. Their antigens remain unidentified. The sample in question was unstimulated CD4+ T cells sorted from spleen or lymph node cells, obtained before transplant. The receptors stem from a human donor who was the organ donor for an intestinal transplant.

The chain joins TRBV28 to TRBJ1-1; the D is unclear. Germline V gene lookup returns CDR1 MDHEN and CDR2 SYDVKM. Deletions cut 6 bases from V and 0 bases from J, with 14 bases between. This CDR3 is built from 15 residues. The chain's CDR3 is CASSLVSGLNTEAFF. The CDR3 DNA sequence: TGTGCCAGCAGCCTCGTGTCGGGCTTGAACACTGAAGCTTTCTTT.

This clone was detected only once. CDR3 in amino acids: CASSLEGAEAFF. The DNA of the CDR3 is TGCGCCAGCAGCTTGGAGGGGGCTGAAGCTTTCTTT. The rearrangement joins TRBV5-1 to TRBJ1-1, with TRBD1 as a possible D gene (6 bases). The CDR3 totals 12 residues. V dropped 0 bases and J dropped 6 bases, with 6 bases sitting between them. Germline V CDR1 and CDR2: SGHRS, YFSETQ.

The rearrangement uses TRBV7-8 and TRBJ2-1; TRBD2 matches at 9 bases. V lost 4 bases, J lost 3 bases, and 7 bases stayed unmatched. This CDR3 spans 16 amino acids. The germline V gene encodes CDR1 SGHVS and CDR2 FQNEAQ. CDR3 sequence: CASSSRLAVLYNEQFF. The CDR3 region has the DNA TGTGCCAGCAGCTCCAGACTAGCGGTCCTCTACAATGAGCAGTTCTTC.

V is TRBV4-2 and J is TRBJ2-3; TRBD2 matches 12 bases. Trimming at V came to 3 bases and at J to 5 bases, leaving 3 bases not matched to a gene. The CDR3 contains 15 residues. The germline V gene has CDR1 LGHNA and CDR2 YNFKEQ. Here the CDR3 reads CASSHTTSGGDTQYF. The CDR3 bases are TGTGCCAGCAGCCATACGACTAGCGGGGGAGATACGCAGTATTTT.

The chain links TRBV28 to TRBJ1-2; tentatively, D is TRBD1 (6 bases). Trimming removed 3 bases from V and 2 bases from J, with 25 bases in between. Germline-derived CDR1 and CDR2 are MDHEN and SYDVKM. The CDR3 sequence is 19 residues long. The CDR3 loop is CASSFRVLGNTGLNYGYTF. In DNA, the CDR3 is TGTGCCAGCAGTTTTAGGGTTTTGGGTAACACAGGGCTGAACTATGGCTACACCTTC.

The J gene is TRBJ1-4, the V gene TRBV6-1; 7 bases are a match to TRBD1. Germline CDR1 reads MNHNS; CDR2 reads SASEGT. The J segment lost 7 bases and the V segment lost 1 base, leaving 3 bases of the junction unmatched. The CDR3 is 14 amino acids. The CDR3 coding sequence is TGTGCCAGCAGTGAAGGGACAGGCGCTGAAAAACTGTTTTTT. As protein: CASSEGTGAEKLFF.

The genes are TRBV30 and TRBJ2-1; no reliable D call. Germline CDR1 reads GTSNPN; CDR2 reads SVGIG (reference sequence). Trimming took 0 bases from V and 9 from J, leaving 6 bases between them. The CDR3 covers 11 residues. CDR3 residues: CAWSVGIEQFF. CDR3 DNA sequence: TGTGCCTGGAGTGTGGGGATTGAGCAGTTCTTC.

The chain is built from TRBV2 and TRBJ1-5; no reliable D call. Trimming left V 7 bases short and J 0 bases short, with 10 bases between. Germline loops: CDR1 SNHLY, CDR2 FYNNEI. CDR3 length: 14 residues. CDR3 nucleotides: TGTGCCAGCATGGTACAGAATAGCAATCAGCCCCAGCATTTT. Amino acids: CASMVQNSNQPQHF.

The chain uses TRBV30 and TRBJ1-3, with D possibly TRBD1 on 5 matching bases. The germline V and J ends were trimmed by 1 base and 2 bases, with 6 bases remaining between them. CDR1 and CDR2 from the germline V gene are GTSNPN and SVGIG (reference sequence). The CDR3 runs to 13 residues. The CDR3 loop reads CAWSGRAGNTIYF. CDR3 nucleotides: TGTGCCTGGAGTGGCAGGGCTGGAAACACCATATATTTT.

The V and J genes are TRBV6-1 and TRBJ1-5, with 8 bases matching TRBD1. The ends lost 3 bases at V and 9 bases at J; junction bases unmatched: 13. The CDR3 loop spans 16 amino acids. Germline CDR1 is MNHNS and CDR2 is SASEGT. Here the CDR3 DNA reads TGTGCCAGCAGTGACCGACAGGGGACCATGAGTTCGCCCCAGCATTTT. It translates to CASSDRQGTMSSPQHF.

The V gene is TRBV15, the J gene TRBJ1-5; the D is unclear. Germline V gene data show CDR1 as LNHNV and CDR2 as YYDKDF (reference sequence). V lost 8 bases, J lost 4 bases, and 18 bases lay in between. This CDR3 contains 15 residues. The CDR3 spells CATRAEILPNQPQHF. The CDR3 bases are TGTGCCACCCGTGCCGAGATCCTGCCGAATCAGCCCCAGCATTTT. Together with reference TRBV15 and TRBJ1-5, the CDR3 gives the full variable domain: DAMVIQNPRYQVTQFGKPVTLSCSQTLNHNVMYWYQQKSSQAPKLLFHYYDKDFNNEADTPDNFQSRRPNTSFCFLDIRSPGLGDTAMYLCATRAEILPNQPQHFGDGTRLSIL.

This rearrangement joins TRBV10-2 to TRBJ1-5; possible D gene TRBD1, 5 bases. V lost 7 bases, J lost 7 bases, and 17 bases lay in between. CDR1 is WSHSY, CDR2 SAAADI, per germline. CDR3 size: 14 residues. CDR3 region: CASMSGAAGQPQHF. Written as DNA, the CDR3 is TGCGCCAGCATGAGTGGGGCGGCCGGACAGCCCCAGCATTTT.

The V call is TRBV7-8, the J call TRBJ1-2, with D unresolved. V was trimmed by 1 base and J by 7 bases, leaving 16 bases between them. This CDR3 contains 15 residues. Looked up from germline, CDR1 is SGHVS and CDR2 is FQNEAQ. This CDR3 is CASSLVSTALSGYTF. In DNA form, the CDR3 reads TGTGCCAGCAGCTTAGTCTCTACAGCGTTGTCTGGCTACACCTTC.

The CDR3 nucleotides read TGTGCCAGCAGTGAAGGGGACAGGGGTTCACCCCTCCACTTT. Its translation is CASSEGDRGSPLHF. The V gene is TRBV25-1, the J gene TRBJ1-6; TRBD1 agrees at 10 bases. This CDR3 region has 14 residues. V shed 2 bases, J shed 9 bases, and the junction held 1 base outside the gene matches. Germline-derived CDR1 and CDR2 are MGHDK and SYGVNS.

This chain joins TRBV19 and TRBJ1-1; unclear D gene. V lost 7 bases to trimming and J lost 4 bases, with 19 bases between them. The CDR3 runs 15 residues. The germline gives CDR1 LNHDA, CDR2 SQIVND (reference sequence). In DNA form, the CDR3 reads TGTGCCAGTAAACCCGGGCCCCAACCGATCACTGAAGCTTTCTTT. Translated, it gives CASKPGPQPITEAFF.

For this clone: In the same sample, other DNA sequences code for this CDR3. The chain uses TRBV20-1 and TRBJ1-1; a weak D match, TRBD1 (6 bases). V was shortened by 5 bases and J by 5 bases, with 9 bases between the two germline ends. In germline, CDR1 is DFQATT, CDR2 SNEGSKA (reference sequence). The CDR3 is 11 residues long. CDR3 in amino acids: CSARGQTEAFF. DNA of the CDR3: TGCAGTGCTCGAGGACAGACTGAAGCTTTCTTT.

This sequence joins TRBV5-1 and TRBJ2-1; 7 bases are a match to TRBD1. The CDR3 has 17 amino acids. The germline V gene encodes CDR1 SGHRS and CDR2 YFSETQ. V gave up 4 bases and J gave up 7 bases; unmatched junction bases: 17. In nucleotides, the CDR3 is TGCGCCAGCAGCCAGTTTTCCCCGGGACAGATAATGAATGAGCAGTTCTTC. Its protein is CASSQFSPGQIMNEQFF.

The chain has TRBV6-1 and TRBJ1-1; the D is unclear. V dropped 6 bases and J dropped 1 base, with 6 bases sitting between them. The CDR3 runs 12 residues. The germline gives CDR1 MNHNS, CDR2 SASEGT. This CDR3 reads CASRQKNTEAFF. DNA of the CDR3: TGTGCCAGCAGACAAAAGAACACTGAAGCTTTCTTT.

The J gene is TRBJ2-2, the V gene TRBV11-2; D is unresolved. CDR3 length: 12 residues. V gave up 1 base and J gave up 4 bases, with 1 base separating them. CDR1 SGHAT and CDR2 FQNNGV come from the germline V gene. The CDR3: CASSLATGELFF. Written as DNA, the CDR3 is TGTGCCAGCAGCTTAGCCACCGGGGAGCTGTTTTTT. The complete variable domain, with remaining parts taken from reference TRBV11-2 and TRBJ2-2, reads EAGVAQSPRYKIIEKRQSVAFWCNPISGHATLYWYQQILGQGPKLLIQFQNNGVVDDSQLPKDRFSAERLKGVDSTLKIQPAKLEDSAVYLCASSLATGELFFGEGSRLTVL.

In the case of this clone: The same CDR3 also results from other DNA sequences found in this sample. The rearrangement uses TRBV30 and TRBJ2-5; 9 bases line up with TRBD1. The germline gives CDR1 GTSNPN, CDR2 SVGIG (reference sequence). The CDR3 has 20 residues. V gave up 2 bases and J gave up 1 base; unmatched junction bases: 20. CDR3 in DNA: TGTGCCTGGAGTCGGGACAGGGCCTTCAGCGGAGCCCTCCCCCAAGAGACCCAGTACTTC. Its translation: CAWSRDRAFSGALPQETQYF.

This chain joins TRBV7-9 and TRBJ1-2, with TRBD1 matching 9 bases. V was pared by 5 bases and J by 12 bases, with 10 bases of the junction left unmatched. The CDR3 runs to 13 residues. Germline assignment: CDR1 SEHNR and CDR2 FQNEAQ (reference sequence). The CDR3 loop is CASSRDRVIPNTF. CDR3 DNA: TGTGCCAGCAGCCGGGACAGGGTTATTCCAAACACCTTC. The full variable domain, its missing parts supplied by reference TRBV7-9 and TRBJ1-2, is DTGVSQNPRHKITKRGQNVTFRCDPISEHNRLYWYRQTLGQGPEFLTYFQNEAQLEKSRLLSDRFSAERPKGSFSTLEIQRTEQGDSAMYLCASSRDRVIPNTFGSGTRLTVV.

J is TRBJ2-1 and V is TRBV6-1; TRBD1 matches 10 bases. The germline V gene encodes CDR1 MNHNS and CDR2 SASEGT. Trimming at V came to 6 bases and at J to 8 bases, leaving 4 bases not matched to a gene. The CDR3 contains 13 residues. In nucleotides, the CDR3 is TGTGCCAGCAGGCCGGGACAGGGGTATGAGCAGTTCTTC. The encoded protein is CASRPGQGYEQFF.

The chain employs TRBV6-5 and TRBJ2-7; 11 nucleotides align to TRBD1. The trim removed 8 bases at V and 3 bases at J, leaving 9 bases unmatched. The CDR3 has 15 residues. CDR1 is MNHEY and CDR2 is SVGAGI in the germline V gene. The CDR3 DNA is TGTGCCAGCGGAAGAAGGACAGGGGGCGTCTACGAGCAGTACTTC. Encoded protein: CASGRRTGGVYEQYF.

This clone was detected once. The chain joins TRBV5-1 to TRBJ1-2; D is ambiguous. The CDR3 consists of 12 residues. The V gene's germline CDR1 is SGHRS and CDR2 YFSETQ. V lost 0 bases to trimming and J lost 4 bases, with 4 bases between them. Written as DNA, the CDR3 is TGCGCCAGCAGCTTGGATCGCTATGGCTACACCTTC. This sequence encodes CASSLDRYGYTF.

V gene TRBV5-4 combines with J gene TRBJ2-5, with TRBD2 matching 12 bases. The CDR3 contains 18 residues. Germline CDR1 reads SGHNT; CDR2 reads YYREEE (reference sequence). Losses at the gene ends were 3 bases for V and 0 bases for J; bases not matched to a gene: 9. The CDR3 here is CASSSIGLAGRNQETQYF. In DNA, the CDR3 is TGTGCCAGCAGCTCAATCGGACTAGCGGGGCGTAACCAAGAGACCCAGTACTTC.

CDR3: CASSVGTAPSLATGELFF. The CDR3 region has the DNA TGTGCCAGTAGTGTCGGGACCGCTCCATCCCTGGCCACCGGGGAGCTGTTTTTT. The V gene is TRBV19, the J gene TRBJ2-2; D might be TRBD1 or TRBD2, each matching 5 bases. The germline gives CDR1 LNHDA, CDR2 SQIVND (reference sequence). V lost 5 bases and J 4 bases, leaving 23 bases between the germline ends. The CDR3 length is 18 residues.

This chain links TRBV30 with TRBJ1-5; TRBD1 is a possible D gene (5 bases). Germline V lookup: CDR1 GTSNPN, CDR2 SVGIG (reference sequence). The CDR3 consists of 15 residues. V gave up 2 bases and J gave up 5 bases, with 16 bases separating them. The CDR3 DNA reads as TGTGCCTGGAGTATGGGACGGGAGCGTTATCAGCCCCAGCATTTT. Protein product: CAWSMGRERYQPQHF.

The CDR3, as DNA: TGCGCCAGCAGCCAAGATCCCACAGGTTTGACCGGGGAGCTGTTTTTT. This gives the protein CASSQDPTGLTGELFF. This chain joins TRBV4-1 and TRBJ2-2; possible D gene TRBD1, 5 bases. Germline V gene lookup returns CDR1 MGHRA and CDR2 YSYEKL. Trimming shortened V by 0 bases and J by 5 bases, and 13 bases separated the two germline ends. The CDR3 sequence is 16 residues long.

V gene TRBV5-1 combines with J gene TRBJ1-1, with a possible D match to TRBD1 (5 bases). Germline V lookup: CDR1 SGHRS, CDR2 YFSETQ. Deletions cut 4 bases from V and 5 bases from J, with 18 bases between. The CDR3 length is 15 residues. The CDR3: CASSPQSGGGTEAFF. The CDR3 DNA reads TGCGCCAGCAGCCCACAGTCAGGTGGGGGGACTGAAGCTTTCTTT. Supplemented by reference TRBV5-1 and TRBJ1-1, the full variable domain reads KAGVTQTPRYLIKTRGQQVTLSCSPISGHRSVSWYQQTPGQGLQFLFEYFSETQRNKGNFPGRFSGRQFSNSRSEMNVSTLELGDSALYLCASSPQSGGGTEAFFGQGTRLTVV.

This chain connects TRBV19 to TRBJ2-4; 8 nucleotides agree with TRBD1. V lost 3 bases, J lost 6 bases, and 4 bases stayed unmatched. The length of the CDR3 is 14 residues. Germline V gives CDR1 LNHDA, CDR2 SQIVND (reference sequence). CDR3 protein: CASSMGQDPNIQYF. As DNA, the CDR3 is TGTGCCAGTAGTATGGGACAGGACCCAAACATTCAGTACTTC.

This clone was seen only once. The chain couples TRBV9 to TRBJ1-2, with 12 bases lining up with TRBD1. V trimming: 2 bases; J trimming: 5 bases; junction bases outside the gene matches: 10. This CDR3 spans 17 amino acids. Germline CDR1 and CDR2: SGDLS and YYNGEE. CDR3 bases: TGTGCCAGCAGCGTGGGGACAGGGGGCGCGGGATCTTATGGCTACACCTTC. Translating it yields CASSVGTGGAGSYGYTF. Full variable domain (missing parts from reference TRBV9 and TRBJ1-2): DSGVTQTPKHLITATGQRVTLRCSPRSGDLSVYWYQQSLDQGLQFLIQYYNGEERAKGNILERFSAQQFPDLHSELNLSSLELGDSALYFCASSVGTGGAGSYGYTFGSGTRLTVV.